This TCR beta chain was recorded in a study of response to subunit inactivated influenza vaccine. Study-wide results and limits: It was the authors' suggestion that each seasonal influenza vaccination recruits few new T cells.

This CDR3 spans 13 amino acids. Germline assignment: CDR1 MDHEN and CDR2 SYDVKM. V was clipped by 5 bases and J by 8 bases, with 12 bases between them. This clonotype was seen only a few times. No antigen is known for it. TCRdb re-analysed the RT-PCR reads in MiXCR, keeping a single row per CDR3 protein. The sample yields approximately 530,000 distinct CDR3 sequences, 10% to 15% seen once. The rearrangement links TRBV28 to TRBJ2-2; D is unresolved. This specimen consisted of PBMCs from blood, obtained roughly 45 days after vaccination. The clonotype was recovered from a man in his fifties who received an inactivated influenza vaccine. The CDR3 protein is CASSRRVRGELFF. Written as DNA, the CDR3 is TGTGCCAGCAGTCGACGGGTTAGAGGGGAGCTGTTTTTT.